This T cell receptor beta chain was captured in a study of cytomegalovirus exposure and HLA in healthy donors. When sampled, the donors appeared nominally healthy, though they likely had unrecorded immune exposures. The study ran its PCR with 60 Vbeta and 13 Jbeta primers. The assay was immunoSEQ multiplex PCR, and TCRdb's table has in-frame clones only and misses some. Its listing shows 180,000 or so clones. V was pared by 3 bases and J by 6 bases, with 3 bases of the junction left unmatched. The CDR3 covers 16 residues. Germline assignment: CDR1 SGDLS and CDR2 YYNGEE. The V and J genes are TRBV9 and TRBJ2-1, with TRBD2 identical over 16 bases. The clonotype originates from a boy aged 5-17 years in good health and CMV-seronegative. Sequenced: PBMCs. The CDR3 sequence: CASSEGLAGGLNEQFF. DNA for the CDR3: TGTGCCAGCAGCGAGGGACTAGCGGGGGGGCTCAATGAGCAGTTCTTC.